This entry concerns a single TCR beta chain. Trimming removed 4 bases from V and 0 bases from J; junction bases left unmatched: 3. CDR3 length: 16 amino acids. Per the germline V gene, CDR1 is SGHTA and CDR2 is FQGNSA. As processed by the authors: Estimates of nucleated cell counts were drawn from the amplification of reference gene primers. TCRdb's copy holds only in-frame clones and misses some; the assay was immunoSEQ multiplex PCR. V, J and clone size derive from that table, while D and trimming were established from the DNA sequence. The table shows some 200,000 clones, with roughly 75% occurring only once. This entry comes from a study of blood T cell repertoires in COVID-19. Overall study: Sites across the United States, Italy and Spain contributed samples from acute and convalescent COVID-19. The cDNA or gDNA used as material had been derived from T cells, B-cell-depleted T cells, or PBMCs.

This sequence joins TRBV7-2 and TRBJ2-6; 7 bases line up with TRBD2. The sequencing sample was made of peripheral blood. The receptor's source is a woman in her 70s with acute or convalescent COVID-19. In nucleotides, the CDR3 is TGTGCCAGCAGCTATAGCGGGCCCTCTGGGGCCAACGTCCTGACTTTC. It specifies CASSYSGPSGANVLTF.